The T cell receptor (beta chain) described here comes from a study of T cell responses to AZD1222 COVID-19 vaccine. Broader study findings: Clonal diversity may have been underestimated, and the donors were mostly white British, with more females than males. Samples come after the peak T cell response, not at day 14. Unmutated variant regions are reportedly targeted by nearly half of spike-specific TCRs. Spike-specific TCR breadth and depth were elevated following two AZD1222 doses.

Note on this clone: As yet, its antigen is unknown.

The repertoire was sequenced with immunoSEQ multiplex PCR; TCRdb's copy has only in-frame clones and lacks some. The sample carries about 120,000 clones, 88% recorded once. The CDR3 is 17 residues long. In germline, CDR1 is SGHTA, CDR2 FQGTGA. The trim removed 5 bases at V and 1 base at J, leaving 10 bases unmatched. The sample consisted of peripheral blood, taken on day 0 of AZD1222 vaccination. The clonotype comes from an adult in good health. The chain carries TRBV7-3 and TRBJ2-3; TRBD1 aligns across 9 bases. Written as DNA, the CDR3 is TGTGCCAGCAGCGATCAACGTACAGGGGGCGGCACAGATACGCAGTATTTT. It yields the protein CASSDQRTGGGTDTQYF.